Presented here are 29 T cell receptor beta chains from one specimen sequenced in a study of OX40 agonist ivuxolimab in advanced cancers. Using immunoSEQ multiplex PCR, the repertoire was profiled, and TCRdb retains in-frame clones only, with some absent. Counted here are about 100,000 clones, around nine tenths occurring once; the ten biggest clones make up around 0.16%. The sequencing used CD4+ or CD8+ T cells sorted from blood, collected in a trial of the OX40 agonist ivuxolimab. The receptor set was obtained from an adult with an advanced solid tumor such as melanoma, head and neck, liver or kidney cancer.

The chain carries TRBV28 and TRBJ2-3; no definite D call. With 2 bases removed from V and 10 bases from J, the gap between germline ends came to 13 bases. This CDR3 has 13 residues. Looked up from germline, CDR1 is MDHEN and CDR2 is SYDVKM. CDR3 DNA: TGTGCCAGCAGTTTACCCCCGGTGGCTGCGCAGTATTTT. Protein sequence: CASSLPPVAAQYF.

The chain carries TRBV28 and TRBJ2-1; tentatively, D is TRBD2 (6 bases). Germline V CDR1 and CDR2: MDHEN, SYDVKM. V was cut by 6 bases and J by 7 bases, with 19 bases left in between. The CDR3 is 15 amino acids. The CDR3 reads CASRFPGLLRNEQFF. The CDR3 bases are TGTGCCAGCAGGTTCCCGGGACTGCTAAGGAATGAGCAGTTCTTC.

The chain recombines TRBV19 with TRBJ1-2; 8 nucleotides match TRBD1. The ends lost 6 bases at V and 8 bases at J; junction bases unmatched: 14. The V gene's germline CDR1 is LNHDA and CDR2 SQIVND (reference sequence). This CDR3 spans 15 amino acids. CDR3 region: CASSSRNRGVYGYTF. The DNA of the CDR3 is TGTGCCAGTAGCTCCCGAAACAGGGGGGTCTACGGCTACACCTTC.

The chain recombines TRBV7-9 with TRBJ2-1; D possibly matches TRBD1 or TRBD2 (5 bases each). Looked up from germline, CDR1 is SEHNR and CDR2 is FQNEAQ (reference sequence). The CDR3 length is 15 residues. Between the trimmed V and J ends, which lost 3 bases and 4 bases, there was a span of 13 bases. CDR3 sequence reads: CASSLGVGPYNEQFF. DNA for the CDR3: TGTGCCAGCAGCTTGGGGGTGGGGCCTTACAATGAGCAGTTCTTC.

The chain uses TRBV28 and TRBJ2-2; D perhaps matches TRBD1 (5 bases). The ends were cut back, 6 bases at V and 5 bases at J, with 13 bases in the middle. This CDR3 has 14 residues. CDR1 and CDR2 (germline): MDHEN, SYDVKM. The chain's CDR3 is CASRRQGGTGELFF. CDR3 bases: TGTGCCAGCAGGAGGCAGGGTGGGACCGGGGAGCTGTTTTTT.

The CDR3 nucleotides are TGTGCCAGCAGCTTATTTGGTATCGGGCGGGGGGGCCCCACAGATACGCAGTATTTT. This encodes CASSLFGIGRGGPTDTQYF. The V call is TRBV11-2, the J call TRBJ2-3; 9 nucleotides match TRBD2. Germline CDR1 reads SGHAT; CDR2 reads FQNNGV. This CDR3 region has 19 residues. The V gene end was trimmed by 2 bases and the J gene end by 2 bases; junction bases not matched to a gene: 14.

The chain employs TRBV7-9 and TRBJ1-5; D not certain. Germline CDR1 is SEHNR and CDR2 is FQNEAQ (reference sequence). With 3 bases removed from V and 9 bases from J, the gap between germline ends came to 12 bases. The CDR3 spans 13 residues. This chain's CDR3 is CASSLGRDGPQHF. As DNA, the CDR3 is TGTGCCAGCAGCTTGGGAAGGGATGGGCCCCAGCATTTT.

The chain uses TRBV6-1 and TRBJ2-7; D uncertain. The V end lost 4 bases, the J end lost 3 bases, and 4 bases lay between the germline ends. The length of the CDR3 is 11 residues. Germline CDR1 and CDR2: MNHNS and SASEGT. The CDR3 region has the DNA TGTGCCAGCAGTGTAGACTACGAGCAGTACTTC. Protein sequence: CASSVDYEQYF.

V usage is TRBV5-4 and J usage is TRBJ2-3; a weak D match, TRBD2 (5 bases). V lost 4 bases and J 6 bases, leaving 12 bases between the germline ends. Germline V lookup: CDR1 SGHNT, CDR2 YYREEE (reference sequence). The CDR3 runs to 13 residues. CDR3 coding DNA: TGTGCCAGCAGCCTTACTAGTTTGGATACGCAGTATTTT. This encodes CASSLTSLDTQYF. Supplemented by reference TRBV5-4 and TRBJ2-3, the full variable domain reads ETGVTQSPTHLIKTRGQQVTLRCSSQSGHNTVSWYQQALGQGPQFIFQYYREEENGRGNFPPRFSGLQFPNYSSELNVNALELDDSALYLCASSLTSLDTQYFGPGTRLTVL.

This chain links TRBV5-4 with TRBJ1-4, with 8 nucleotides matching TRBD1. This CDR3 is 13 amino acids long. V dropped 4 bases and J dropped 8; count of bases not matched to a gene: 4. CDR1 is SGHNT and CDR2 is YYREEE in the germline V gene (reference sequence). The CDR3 DNA follows: TGTGCCAGCAGCGTGGACAGGGCCGAAAAACTGTTTTTT. This codes for CASSVDRAEKLFF.

The chain employs TRBV28 and TRBJ2-7; 11 bases align to TRBD1. V gave up 4 bases and J gave up 3 bases; unmatched junction bases: 5. There are 15 residues in the CDR3. CDR1 and CDR2 from the germline V gene are MDHEN and SYDVKM. CDR3 protein: CASSSPGQGDYEQYF. DNA of the CDR3: TGTGCCAGCAGTTCTCCGGGACAGGGGGACTACGAGCAGTACTTC.

This sequence joins TRBV10-3 and TRBJ1-2, with no clear D. The V and J ends lost 5 bases and 2 bases respectively, with 6 bases between them. Germline assignment: CDR1 ENHRY and CDR2 SYGVKD. The CDR3 contains 12 residues. The CDR3 DNA reads TGTGCCATCAGTTTACAGAACTATGGCTACACCTTC. Translation: CAISLQNYGYTF.

The chain recombines TRBV5-1 with TRBJ1-1, with D perhaps matching TRBD1 (5 bases). Germline lookup yields CDR1 SGHRS and CDR2 YFSETQ. The CDR3 contains 14 residues. The V and J ends lost 3 bases and 5 bases respectively, with 14 bases between them. This chain's CDR3 is CASSSGPGGTEAFF. DNA of the CDR3: TGCGCCAGCAGCTCGGGACCCGGTGGGACTGAAGCTTTCTTT.

This clone was recorded once. The chain uses TRBV5-8 and TRBJ2-3; D unclear. The V gene lost 2 bases and the J gene lost 0 bases, with 10 bases spanning the gap. Germline lookup yields CDR1 SGHTS and CDR2 YDEGEE. CDR3 length: 15 amino acids. CDR3 nucleotides: TGTGCCAGCAGCTTTACCCGGCCGAGCACAGATACGCAGTATTTT. Amino acids: CASSFTRPSTDTQYF.

This clone was observed once. The genes are TRBV11-2 and TRBJ2-1, with a weak D call TRBD2 (5 bases). The V end lost 1 base, the J end lost 3 bases, and 13 bases lay between the germline ends. CDR3 size: 16 residues. CDR1 is SGHAT, CDR2 FQNNGV, per germline. For the CDR3, the DNA is TGTGCCAGCAGCTTAGTATCGGGATTAAACTACAATGAGCAGTTCTTC. Translation: CASSLVSGLNYNEQFF.

J is TRBJ1-2 and V is TRBV5-4, with TRBD1 as a possible D gene (5 bases). The CDR3 consists of 12 residues. The germline V gene encodes CDR1 SGHNT and CDR2 YYREEE (reference sequence). The V end was cut by 4 bases, the J end by 8 bases, with 12 bases between. CDR3 nucleotide sequence: TGTGCCAGCAGCGGGGACCTTCGCGGCTACACCTTC. It translates to CASSGDLRGYTF.

DNA of the CDR3: TGTGCCACCAGCGGAACAGTGAGTGGGGCCAACGTCCTGACTTTC. Protein sequence: CATSGTVSGANVLTF. The chain links TRBV15 to TRBJ2-6; no clear D. Trimming took 5 bases from V and 3 from J, leaving 11 bases between them. Germline CDR1 and CDR2: LNHNV and YYDKDF (reference sequence). The CDR3 consists of 15 residues.

The rearrangement uses TRBV28 and TRBJ2-7; D remains unclear. The CDR3 totals 13 residues. Germline assignment: CDR1 MDHEN and CDR2 SYDVKM. The germline V and J ends were trimmed by 5 bases and 3 bases, with 11 bases remaining between them. CDR3 amino acids: CASSTPGHYEQYF. Written as DNA, the CDR3 is TGTGCCAGCAGTACCCCCGGGCACTACGAGCAGTACTTC.

This clone is a singleton in its sample. The V and J genes are TRBV7-9 and TRBJ2-7; TRBD1 matches 10 bases. J lost 2 bases, V lost 5 bases, and 3 bases had no gene match. This CDR3 contains 14 residues. Germline values: CDR1 SEHNR, CDR2 FQNEAQ (reference sequence). The CDR3 spells CASSGDRGPYEQYF. The CDR3 coding sequence is TGTGCCAGCAGCGGGGACAGGGGACCCTACGAGCAGTACTTC.

The chain recombines TRBV13 with TRBJ2-7; D perhaps matches TRBD1 (6 bases). Germline-derived CDR1 and CDR2 are PRHDT and FYEKMQ (reference sequence). V lost 8 bases and J lost 3, with 11 bases in between. This CDR3 is built from 12 residues. CDR3 DNA: TGTGCCAGCGGTCGACAGGTCTACGAGCAGTACTTC. Its protein is CASGRQVYEQYF.

The chain joins TRBV28 to TRBJ1-6; 9 positions match TRBD1. Germline V lookup: CDR1 MDHEN, CDR2 SYDVKM. The CDR3 contains 13 residues. Unmatched junction bases numbered 4, after V lost 1 base and J lost 15 bases. The CDR3 DNA is TGTGCCAGCAGTTTATCCTACAGGGGGCTCCTCCACTTT. Translating gives CASSLSYRGLLHF.

The chain combines TRBV18 with TRBJ1-4, with D maybe TRBD1 (6 bases). Germline V gene data show CDR1 as KGHSH and CDR2 as LQKENI. The CDR3 is made up of 16 amino acids. V was clipped by 3 bases and J by 3 bases, with 14 bases between them. The CDR3 here is CASSPTVRGANEKLFF. The CDR3, as DNA: TGTGCCAGCTCACCGACGGTCAGGGGCGCTAATGAAAAACTGTTTTTT.

The V gene is TRBV19, the J gene TRBJ1-1; D may be TRBD1 (5 bases). The V end lost 10 bases, the J end lost 6 bases, and 18 bases lay between the germline ends. Germline V gene sequence: CDR1 LNHDA, CDR2 SQIVND (reference sequence). The CDR3 length is 13 residues. In DNA form, the CDR3 reads TGTGCCACCAAAAACCCAATGGGGGCTGAAGCTTTCTTT. Translating it yields CATKNPMGAEAFF.

The CDR3, as DNA: TGTGCCAGCAGCGCAGCCGGGACTAGCCTCCACGAGCAGTACTTC. It yields the protein CASSAAGTSLHEQYF. The V and J genes are TRBV7-2 and TRBJ2-7; 9 bases match TRBD2. J lost 5 bases, V lost 5 bases, and 10 bases had no gene match. CDR1 SGHTA and CDR2 FQGNSA come from the germline V gene. CDR3 length equals 15 residues.

The chain uses TRBV27 and TRBJ1-2, with a weak D call TRBD1 (5 bases). V was cut by 4 bases and J by 5 bases, with 14 bases left in between. Germline loops: CDR1 MNHEY, CDR2 SMNVEV (reference sequence). The CDR3 totals 14 residues. For the CDR3, the DNA is TGTGCCAGCAGTTGGAACTTAGAGGGGTATGGCTACACCTTC. Translating it yields CASSWNLEGYGYTF.

The chain links TRBV28 to TRBJ2-7, with a weak D call TRBD1 (5 bases). Germline V lookup: CDR1 MDHEN, CDR2 SYDVKM. The CDR3 runs 13 residues. V lost 6 bases and J 4 bases, leaving 13 bases between the germline ends. The CDR3 reads CASRTVTVYEQYF. CDR3 nucleotide sequence: TGTGCCAGCAGGACCGTGACAGTATACGAGCAGTACTTC.

The rearrangement uses TRBV5-4 and TRBJ2-7; D is undetermined. The CDR3 has 13 amino acids. Germline V CDR1 and CDR2: SGHNT, YYREEE (reference sequence). Trimming left V 0 bases short and J 2 bases short, with 6 bases between. The CDR3: CASSLVGTYEQYF. CDR3 coding DNA: TGTGCCAGCAGCTTGGTCGGTACCTACGAGCAGTACTTC.

CDR3 amino acids: CASTRGLAGGDEQFF. The CDR3 DNA is TGTGCCAGCACACGGGGGCTAGCGGGAGGTGATGAGCAGTTCTTC. The V call is TRBV7-3, the J call TRBJ2-1; 11 nucleotides align to TRBD2. The CDR3 runs to 15 residues. The V gene end was trimmed by 7 bases and the J gene end by 8 bases; junction bases not matched to a gene: 10. Germline V gene data show CDR1 as SGHTA and CDR2 as FQGTGA.

Comment on this clone: Within the sample, other DNA sequences also encode this same CDR3. The chain couples TRBV5-8 to TRBJ2-2, with D hard to call. The germline gives CDR1 SGHTS, CDR2 YDEGEE. The CDR3 is 12 amino acids. With 1 base removed from V and 7 bases from J, the gap between germline ends came to 5 bases. CDR3 DNA sequence: TGTGCCAGCAGCTTGCGGGTCGGGGAGCTGTTTTTT. This translates into CASSLRVGELFF.